The rows below give T cell receptor beta chains drawn from one sample of a study of beta chain features in type 1 diabetes. Some clones are missing from TCRdb's copy, which holds only in-frame ones; the method was immunoSEQ multiplex PCR. Here the sample spans almost 350,000 clones, over 7% being singletons. Sequencing was done on a sample of central memory CD4+ T cells from blood. The receptors originated from a man younger than 40 with type 1 diabetes. CDR3s include the opening cysteine and the closing phenylalanine or tryptophan. A D gene is named only where the DNA matches it firmly. Clone size appears in some rows only: once, few, many, or a class for an expanded clone.

>TRBD2|TRBJ2-3|TRBV5-6|few
TGTGCCAGCAGCTCCCCCGGGACTAGCGGGGGCCCAGATACGCAGTATTTT
CASSSPGTSGGPDTQYF
>TRBD2|TRBJ2-1|TRBV6-4|.
TGTGCCAGCAGTGCCGACGCTAGCGGGGGGCGGCATGAGCAGTTCTTC
CASSADASGGRHEQFF
>.|TRBJ2-5|TRBV30|.
TGTGCCTGGACAAGGGACGGATTACAAGAGACCCAGTACTTC
CAWTRDGLQETQYF
>.|TRBJ1-2|TRBV7-9|few
TGTGCCAGCAGCTTAGCGGGCAGGGGACTAAATGGCTACACCTTC
CASSLAGRGLNGYTF
>.|TRBJ2-2|TRBV5-1|few
TGCGCCAGCAGCTTGTCCGCGGGGAACACCGGGGAGCTGTTTTTT
CASSLSAGNTGELFF
>TRBD2|TRBJ2-1|TRBV14|.
TGTGCCAGCAGCCGCCGACTAGCGGACTACAATGAGCAGTTCTTC
CASSRRLADYNEQFF
>.|TRBJ2-7|TRBV7-2|.
TGTGCCAGCAGCTCCGGGACCACCGTGGGCGAGCAGTACTTC
CASSSGTTVGEQYF
>.|TRBJ2-5|TRBV7-2|.
TGTGCCAGCAGCCTTACCGGCAGGGGCCAAGAGACCCAGTACTTC
CASSLTGRGQETQYF
>.|TRBJ2-5|TRBV7-7|.
TGTGCTAGCAGCTTAGGGCCTGGAGGTACATCGTGGGAGACCCAGTACTTC
CASSLGPGGTSWETQYF
>.|TRBJ2-7|TRBV5-6|few
TGTGCCAGCAGCTTGGGGACGCGGTACGAGCAGTACTTC
CASSLGTRYEQYF
>.|TRBJ2-5|TRBV7-2|few
TGTGCCAGCAGCGGACTCGGTCGAGACCAAGAGACCCAGTACTTC
CASSGLGRDQETQYF
>.|TRBJ2-3|TRBV10-3|.
TGTGCCATCTCAGGGGCAAGTTCAGATACGCAGTATTTT
CAISGASSDTQYF
>.|TRBJ1-2|TRBV27|.
TGTGCCAGCAGTTTCGAACCTTGGGGGGGCGCGGAGGGCTACACCTTC
CASSFEPWGGAEGYTF
>.|TRBJ2-5|TRBV29-1|.
TGCAGCGCCATCTCCCTGGACAGCCAAGAGACCCAGTACTTC
CSAISLDSQETQYF
>.|TRBJ2-7|TRBV19|many
TGTGCCAGTAGTATTCGGAAGGGTTCCTACGAGCAGTACTTC
CASSIRKGSYEQYF
>TRBD1|TRBJ1-1|TRBV19|.
TGTGCCAGTAGTACCGGACAGGGACTAGCTTTCTTT
CASSTGQGLAFF
>.|TRBJ2-1|TRBV5-4|few
TGTGCCAGCAGCACCCAAATCGGGGAAAATGAGCAGTTCTTC
CASSTQIGENEQFF
>TRBD2|TRBJ2-3|TRBV11-2|.
TGTGCCAGCAGCTTAGGCACACTAGCGTACGGAGATACGCAGTATTTT
CASSLGTLAYGDTQYF
>.|TRBJ1-2|TRBV15|.
TGTGCCACCAGCAGATCTCCAGGAACAAACTATGGCTACACCTTC
CATSRSPGTNYGYTF
>.|TRBJ1-1|TRBV2|.
TGTGCCAGCAATAGTAGGGGGAGAGACACTGAAGCTTTCTTT
CASNSRGRDTEAFF
>.|TRBJ2-7|TRBV4-3|.
TGCGCCAGCAGCCAAGCTCTCCAGGGACCCTACGAGCAGTACTTC
CASSQALQGPYEQYF
>.|TRBJ1-1|TRBV7-2|many
TGTGCCAGCAGCTTAGAGCGGGAAACTGAAGCTTTCTTT
CASSLERETEAFF
>.|TRBJ2-6|TRBV4-3|.
TGCGCCAGCAGCCAAGATATCGGGATCTCTGGGGCCAACGTCCTGACTTTC
CASSQDIGISGANVLTF
>.|TRBJ2-2|TRBV30|.
TGTGCCTGGACTGATGGGTTCACCGGGGAGCTGTTTTTT
CAWTDGFTGELFF
>.|TRBJ1-2|TRBV23-1|many
TGCGCCAGCAGTCACCCCGGATACAACCTAAGGTATGGCTACACCTTC
CASSHPGYNLRYGYTF
>TRBD2|TRBJ2-7|TRBV7-2|few
TGTGCCAGCAGCTTAGGGGTAGCGGGCGAGCAGTACTTC
CASSLGVAGEQYF
>TRBD2|TRBJ2-3|TRBV4-2|.
TGTGCCAGCAGCCAAGGCTCCAGAGCGGGGGGGCCCGGAGATACGCAGTATTTT
CASSQGSRAGGPGDTQYF
>.|TRBJ1-2|TRBV7-9|few
TGTGCCAGCAGCTCCTTTACAGGGCACGGCTACACCTTC
CASSSFTGHGYTF
>TRBD2|TRBJ2-3|TRBV5-1|few
TGCGCCAGCAGCGTCCCCGGGGGGGCTCGTACGCAGTATTTT
CASSVPGGARTQYF
>.|TRBJ2-6|TRBV9|few
TGTGCCAGCAGCACCTACAGGGTCTCTGGGGCCAACGTCCTGACTTTC
CASSTYRVSGANVLTF
>.|TRBJ2-7|TRBV21-1|many
TGTGCCAGCAGCAAACCCAAAGAATCTAAATACGAGCAGTACTTC
CASSKPKESKYEQYF
>TRBD1|TRBJ2-4|TRBV11-2|many
TGTGCCAGCAGCTCAAACCCGGGACAGGGGACCATTCAGTACTTC
CASSSNPGQGTIQYF
>TRBD1|TRBJ1-5|TRBV19|.
TGTGCCAGTAGTAGAATGGACAGGGGTGGCAATCAGCCCCAGCATTTT
CASSRMDRGGNQPQHF
>TRBD1|TRBJ1-1|TRBV28|.
TGTGCCAGCAGTAGACCTAGGGGACAGGGGCCTGAAGCTTTCTTT
CASSRPRGQGPEAFF
>TRBD1|TRBJ2-5|TRBV2|.
TGTGCCAGCAGCTGGGACAGGGCAGCGGCGGAGACCCAGTACTTC
CASSWDRAAAETQYF
>.|TRBJ1-5|TRBV6-6|.
TGTGCCAGCAGTTACTATACTAGCAATCAGCCCCAGCATTTT
CASSYYTSNQPQHF
>.|TRBJ1-2|TRBV27|few
TGTGCCAGCACCCCCCCGAGGGGCTGGGGCTACACCTTC
CASTPPRGWGYTF
>.|TRBJ2-7|TRBV6-5|.
TGTGCCAGCAGTTACGGTTTCGGTCCCTACGAGCAGTACTTC
CASSYGFGPYEQYF
>TRBD2|TRBJ2-2|TRBV7-9|.
TGTGCCAGCAGCTCCAAAGGGAGACTAGCCGGCCCCCGGGAGCTGTTTTTT
CASSSKGRLAGPRELFF
>TRBD1|TRBJ2-3|TRBV18|.
TGTGCCAGCTCACCAAGCCCGGGACAGGGGGCAGGAGATACGCAGTATTTT
CASSPSPGQGAGDTQYF
>.|TRBJ2-3|TRBV11-2|.
TGTGCCAGCAGCCTCGGGGACTTCACAGCGGATACGCAGTATTTT
CASSLGDFTADTQYF
>TRBD1|TRBJ2-5|TRBV29-1|many
TGCAGCGTTGCCGGACAGGAAGAGACCCAGTACTTC
CSVAGQEETQYF
>.|TRBJ2-1|TRBV5-8|.
TGTGCCAGCAGCTGGGCTGCGCGTGAGCAGTTCTTC
CASSWAAREQFF
>.|TRBJ2-5|TRBV7-6|.
TGTGCCAGCAGCCGAGGAGTGGGGCCCCAAGAGACCCAGTACTTC
CASSRGVGPQETQYF
>TRBD1|TRBJ2-1|TRBV5-6|few
TGTGCCAGCAGCCGTCTGGACAGGCCCTACAATGAGCAGTTCTTC
CASSRLDRPYNEQFF
>.|TRBJ2-1|TRBV2|.
TGTGCCAGCAGTGATCATACGGCGTACAATGAGCAGTTCTTC
CASSDHTAYNEQFF
>.|TRBJ1-5|TRBV6-5|.
TGTGCCAGCAGTTACGGGGAATGGCGCAATCAGCCCCAGCATTTT
CASSYGEWRNQPQHF
>TRBD1|TRBJ1-6|TRBV27|once
TGTGCCAGCAGTTTATGGGGACAGACTTCACCCCTCCACTTT
CASSLWGQTSPLHF
>.|TRBJ2-7|TRBV21-1|few
TGTGCCAGCAGCAAGTTAAAACAGTCGGAAAGGGACCTCTACGAGCAGTACTTC
CASSKLKQSERDLYEQYF
>TRBD1|TRBJ2-1|TRBV5-1|few
TGCGCCAGCAGCAGAGGACAGGAATACAATGAGCAGTTCTTC
CASSRGQEYNEQFF
>TRBD1|TRBJ1-3|TRBV9|.
TGTGCCAGCAGCGTCAGGGGGAGCTCTGGAAACACCATATATTTT
CASSVRGSSGNTIYF
>TRBD2|TRBJ2-2|TRBV10-3|.
TGTGCCATCGGGGACCTGGGACTAGCGCACACCGGGGAGCTGTTTTTT
CAIGDLGLAHTGELFF
>.|TRBJ2-4|TRBV19|many
TGTGCCAGTAGTATACCGGCGGGATCCAAAAACATTCAGTACTTC
CASSIPAGSKNIQYF
>.|TRBJ2-5|TRBV30|.
TGTGCCTGGAGGGGGAGGGGGGGCTGGCAAGAGACCCAGTACTTC
CAWRGRGGWQETQYF
>.|TRBJ2-1|TRBV9|many
TGTGCCAGCAGCGTAGACGATGAGCAGTTCTTC
CASSVDDEQFF
>.|TRBJ2-7|TRBV6-5|.
TGTGCCAGCCGGGGGTTCTCCTACGAGCAGTACTTC
CASRGFSYEQYF
>TRBD1|TRBJ2-7|TRBV6-5|.
TGTGCCAGCAGTACCGGGACAGGAGGATACGAGCAGTACTTC
CASSTGTGGYEQYF